This TCR beta chain was identified during a study of T cells after yellow fever vaccination. Study-wide points: A minor fraction of clonotypes spanned both CD4 and CD8 compartments.

Per germline, CDR1 MRHNA and CDR2 SNTAGT. This CDR3 region has 15 residues. V gave up 4 bases and J gave up 3 bases; unmatched junction bases: 3. TCRdb ran MiXCR on the 5' RACE reads and lists one entry per CDR3 protein. The sample records over 65,000 distinct CDR3 sequences, about 14% being singletons. Only a few counts were recorded for this clonotype. The sequence was collected from a man aged 18-30 years who received the YFV17D yellow fever vaccine. The V and J genes are TRBV6-4 and TRBJ2-3, with 11 bases matching TRBD2. Material: CD8+ T cells not binding an NS4B(214-222) dextramer, sorted from PBMCs, obtained less than 25 days after the first yellow fever vaccination. The DNA for the CDR3 is TGTGCCAGCAGTGCACTAGCGGGGGAAACAGATACGCAGTATTTT. Translation gives CASSALAGETDTQYF.